This TCR beta chain stems from a study of T-cell reconstitution after alpha-beta-depleted transplantation in children. This clonotype was seen only a few times. It was with unique molecular identifiers that the TCRbeta library was prepared. One entry per CDR3 protein, called by TCRdb with MiXCR from the PCR reads. The sample lists about 540,000 distinct CDR3 sequences, approximately 20% occurring once. The sample was PBMCs from the stem cell graft donor, taken from the stem cell graft. The receptor was derived from a human donor who donated a stem cell graft to a child with acute lymphoblastic leukemia.

The CDR3 here is CASSLNGETQYF. The CDR3, as DNA: TGCGCCAGCAGCTTAAACGGGGAGACCCAGTACTTC. V gene TRBV5-1 combines with J gene TRBJ2-5, with D uncertain. This CDR3 spans 12 amino acids. Germline loops: CDR1 SGHRS, CDR2 YFSETQ. Trimming pared 2 bases from V and 5 bases from J, leaving 7 bases between.